Listed here are 9 T cell receptor beta chains from one sample, sequenced in a study of blood T cell repertoires in COVID-19. Profiling relied on immunoSEQ multiplex PCR, and the TCRdb table lists in-frame clones only, not all of them. The sample lists roughly 180,000 clones; roughly nine tenths were seen once. Sequencing input: peripheral blood. The receptors originated from an older man with active or convalescent COVID-19.

The chain employs TRBV5-1 and TRBJ1-1; D remains unclear. CDR1 is SGHRS and CDR2 is YFSETQ in the germline V gene. V lost 4 bases and J 3 bases, leaving 16 bases between the germline ends. CDR3 length: 15 residues. In DNA form, the CDR3 reads TGCGCCAGCAGCCCCCAAGCCCAGCGAGACACTGAAGCTTTCTTT. Translation: CASSPQAQRDTEAFF.

This clone was counted once. J is TRBJ1-3 and V is TRBV7-9, with 7 bases matching TRBD1. This CDR3 has 17 residues. CDR1 is SEHNR and CDR2 is FQNEAQ in the germline V gene (reference sequence). J lost 0 bases, V lost 5 bases, and 10 bases had no gene match. The CDR3 reads CASSQLKGAPSGNTIYF. The CDR3 DNA follows: TGTGCCAGCAGCCAGTTGAAGGGGGCTCCCTCTGGAAACACCATATATTTT.

This chain uses TRBV5-1 with TRBJ1-2; 12 bases are shared with TRBD1. This CDR3 has 14 amino acids. With 4 bases clipped from V and 8 bases from J, the junction kept 6 bases outside the gene matches. The germline V gene encodes CDR1 SGHRS and CDR2 YFSETQ. The DNA of the CDR3 is TGCGCCAGCAGCACGGGACAGGGGGCGCCAGGCTACACCTTC. Protein: CASSTGQGAPGYTF.

This clone occurred once. This chain connects TRBV6-1 to TRBJ2-6; TRBD1 aligns across 9 bases. CDR3 length equals 18 residues. Germline lookup yields CDR1 MNHNS and CDR2 SASEGT. The J segment lost 0 bases and the V segment lost 3 bases, leaving 6 bases of the junction unmatched. The CDR3, as DNA: TGTGCCAGCAGTGACGGAGGGACAGGGAGCTCTGGGGCCAACGTCCTGACTTTC. As protein: CASSDGGTGSSGANVLTF.

The chain joins TRBV11-3 to TRBJ1-6; no reliable D call. Between the trimmed V and J ends, which lost 8 bases and 10 bases, there was a span of 15 bases. The CDR3 spans 13 residues. Germline CDR1 SGHNT, CDR2 YENEEA. The DNA of the CDR3 is TGTGCCAGCCGGCGGGGTATAGGCTCACCCCTCCACTTT. This translates into CASRRGIGSPLHF.

The chain employs TRBV15 and TRBJ1-6; D gene unclear. With 4 bases removed from V and 2 bases from J, the gap between germline ends came to 9 bases. Germline loops: CDR1 LNHNV, CDR2 YYDKDF (reference sequence). This CDR3 has 15 amino acids. The CDR3 DNA reads TGTGCCACCAGCAAAACAGCAGCCTATAATTCACCCCTCCACTTT. Its translation: CATSKTAAYNSPLHF.

The chain uses TRBV19 and TRBJ1-4; D remains unclear. The CDR3 totals 13 residues. V lost 6 bases, J lost 4 bases, and 9 bases lay in between. Germline CDR1 and CDR2: LNHDA and SQIVND (reference sequence). CDR3 sequence (DNA): TGTGCCAGTAGGCGGGCGGATAATGAAAAACTGTTTTTT. Translated, it gives CASRRADNEKLFF. Variable domain in full (rest from reference TRBV19 and TRBJ1-4): DGGITQSPKYLFRKEGQNVTLSCEQNLNHDAMYWYRQDPGQGLRLIYYSQIVNDFQKGDIAEGYSVSREKKESFPLTVTSAQKNPTAFYLCASRRADNEKLFFGSGTQLSVL.

The genes are TRBV5-1 and TRBJ2-7; TRBD1 agrees at 8 bases. CDR3 size: 16 residues. The V gene's germline CDR1 is SGHRS and CDR2 YFSETQ. After removal of 2 bases from V and 3 bases from J, the junction contained 10 bases not matched to a gene. The CDR3 spells CASSFRQGAADYEQYF. CDR3 DNA: TGCGCCAGCAGCTTTAGGCAGGGGGCTGCAGACTACGAGCAGTACTTC.

This clone was detected a few times. The chain carries TRBV7-2 and TRBJ2-2; D is unresolved. Germline CDR1 is SGHTA and CDR2 is FQGNSA. The CDR3 is made up of 16 amino acids. Trimming left V 5 bases short and J 6 bases short, with 19 bases between. CDR3 amino acids: CASSPRLSPPAGELFF. The CDR3 DNA reads as TGTGCCAGCAGCCCCAGACTCTCCCCCCCGGCCGGGGAGCTGTTTTTT. The variable domain in full, with the rest retrieved from reference TRBV7-2 and TRBJ2-2, is GAGVSQSPSNKVTEKGKDVELRCDPISGHTALYWYRQSLGQGLEFLIYFQGNSAPDKSGLPSDRFSAERTGGSVSTLTIQRTQQEDSAVYLCASSPRLSPPAGELFFGEGSRLTVL.